This T cell receptor (beta chain) originates from a study of T cell responses to AZD1222 COVID-19 vaccine. Across the study: Investigators merged groups given second doses at roughly 4 or roughly 12 weeks.

The protocol was immunoSEQ multiplex PCR, while the TCRdb copy is restricted to in-frame clones and leaves out a portion. Counted here are some 130,000 clones, more than 90% occurring once; the ten biggest clones make up approximately 1.6%. V lost 1 base to trimming and J lost 8 bases, with 11 bases between them. This CDR3 is built from 13 residues. The germline CDR1 and CDR2 sequences are MGHDK and SYGVNS. The chain employs TRBV25-1 and TRBJ1-2, with TRBD1 as a possible D gene (6 bases). The receptor was isolated from an adult in good health. The material was peripheral blood, obtained on day 0 of AZD1222 vaccination. The CDR3 sequence: CASSESHQGGYTF. The DNA for the CDR3 is TGTGCCAGCAGTGAATCCCACCAGGGGGGCTACACCTTC.